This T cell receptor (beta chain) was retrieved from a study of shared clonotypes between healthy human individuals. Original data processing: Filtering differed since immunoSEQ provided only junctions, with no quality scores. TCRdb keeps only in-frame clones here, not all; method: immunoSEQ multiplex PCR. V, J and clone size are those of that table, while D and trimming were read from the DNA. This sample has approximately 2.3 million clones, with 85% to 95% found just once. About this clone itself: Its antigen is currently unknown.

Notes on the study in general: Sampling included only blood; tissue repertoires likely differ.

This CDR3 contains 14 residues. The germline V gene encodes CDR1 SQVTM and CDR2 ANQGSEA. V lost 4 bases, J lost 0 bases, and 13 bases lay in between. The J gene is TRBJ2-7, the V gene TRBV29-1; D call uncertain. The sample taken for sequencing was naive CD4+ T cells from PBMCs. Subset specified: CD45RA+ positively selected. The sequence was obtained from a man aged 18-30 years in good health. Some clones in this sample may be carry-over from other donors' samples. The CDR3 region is CSVGVLESSYEQYF. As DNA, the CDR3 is TGCAGCGTTGGGGTTCTGGAGAGCTCCTACGAGCAGTACTTC.